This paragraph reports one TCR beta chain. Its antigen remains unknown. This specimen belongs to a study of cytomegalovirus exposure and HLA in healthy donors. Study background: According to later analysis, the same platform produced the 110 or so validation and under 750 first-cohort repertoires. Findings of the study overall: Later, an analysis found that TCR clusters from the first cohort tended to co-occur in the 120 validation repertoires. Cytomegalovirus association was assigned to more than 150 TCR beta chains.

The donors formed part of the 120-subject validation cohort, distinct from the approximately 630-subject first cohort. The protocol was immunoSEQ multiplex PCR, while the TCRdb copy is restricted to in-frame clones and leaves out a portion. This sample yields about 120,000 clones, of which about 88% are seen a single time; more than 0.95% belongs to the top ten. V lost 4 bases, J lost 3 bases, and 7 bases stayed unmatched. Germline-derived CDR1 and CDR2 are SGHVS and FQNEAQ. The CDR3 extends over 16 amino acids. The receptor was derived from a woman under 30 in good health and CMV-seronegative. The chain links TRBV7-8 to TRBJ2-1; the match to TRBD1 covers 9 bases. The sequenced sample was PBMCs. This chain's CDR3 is CASSSYTGGGYNEQFF. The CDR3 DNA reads TGTGCCAGCAGCTCGTATACAGGGGGCGGCTACAATGAGCAGTTCTTC.